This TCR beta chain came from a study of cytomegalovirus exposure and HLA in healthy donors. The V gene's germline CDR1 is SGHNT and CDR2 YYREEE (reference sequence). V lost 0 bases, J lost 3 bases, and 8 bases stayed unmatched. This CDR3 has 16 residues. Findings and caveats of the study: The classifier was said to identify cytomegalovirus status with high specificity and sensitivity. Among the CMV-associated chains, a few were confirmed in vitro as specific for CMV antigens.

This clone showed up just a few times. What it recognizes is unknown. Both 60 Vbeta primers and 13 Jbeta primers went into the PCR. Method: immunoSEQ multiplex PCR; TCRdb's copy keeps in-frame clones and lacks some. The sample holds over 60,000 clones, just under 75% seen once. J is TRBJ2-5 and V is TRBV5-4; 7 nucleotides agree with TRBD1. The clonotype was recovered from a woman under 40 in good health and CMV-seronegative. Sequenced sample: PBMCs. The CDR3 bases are TGTGCCAGCAGCTTGGGGGATACAGGGGACGAAGAGACCCAGTACTTC. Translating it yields CASSLGDTGDEETQYF.